These 17 T cell receptor beta chains originate from one sample sequenced in a study of blood T cell repertoires in COVID-19. The method was immunoSEQ multiplex PCR; TCRdb's version includes in-frame clones alone and lacks a portion of them. The sample holds around 46,000 clones, around 87% seen once. Sample: peripheral blood. These receptors were obtained from a human donor in a cohort sampled during active COVID-19.

The CDR3 DNA sequence: TGCGCCAGCAGCCATGGGACAGGAGCCTACGAGCAGTACTTC. Amino acid sequence: CASSHGTGAYEQYF. V and J are TRBV4-1 and TRBJ2-7, with TRBD1 identical over 8 bases. The length of the CDR3 is 14 residues. Per the germline V gene, CDR1 is MGHRA and CDR2 is YSYEKL. After removal of 3 bases from V and 2 bases from J, the junction contained 3 bases not matched to a gene.

The chain employs TRBV30 and TRBJ1-5; TRBD1 matches at 8 bases. The CDR3 runs to 14 residues. With V trimmed by 1 base and J by 4 bases, 3 bases remained unmatched. Germline CDR1 and CDR2: GTSNPN and SVGIG (reference sequence). CDR3 nucleotides: TGTGCCTGGAGTGGGGGACAGGAGAATCAGCCCCAGCATTTT. Protein sequence: CAWSGGQENQPQHF.

The chain uses TRBV5-6 and TRBJ2-7, with D uncertain. CDR1 is SGHDT, CDR2 YYEEEE, per germline. V was clipped by 5 bases and J by 1 base, with 16 bases between them. The CDR3 length is 15 residues. CDR3 residues: CASSYTGSQSYEQYF. CDR3 in DNA: TGTGCCAGCAGTTATACCGGGTCCCAATCCTACGAGCAGTACTTC.

This chain joins TRBV27 and TRBJ1-2, with 8 bases matching TRBD1. The CDR3 extends over 14 amino acids. V dropped 2 bases and J dropped 5; count of bases not matched to a gene: 4. The germline V gene encodes CDR1 MNHEY and CDR2 SMNVEV (reference sequence). CDR3 nucleotides: TGTGCCAGCAGTTTAGGCCAGGGGGCGTATGGCTACACCTTC. Its translation: CASSLGQGAYGYTF.

The chain uses TRBV11-2 and TRBJ2-1; weak D call: TRBD2 (6 bases). CDR1 SGHAT and CDR2 FQNNGV come from the germline V gene. This CDR3 has 17 amino acids. Trimming shortened V by 0 bases and J by 0 bases, and 12 bases separated the two germline ends. The CDR3 here is CASSLEGSGFSYNEQFF. CDR3 DNA: TGTGCCAGCAGCTTAGAGGGCAGCGGGTTCTCCTACAATGAGCAGTTCTTC. Looking up the rest from reference TRBV11-2 and TRBJ2-1 gives the full variable domain: EAGVAQSPRYKIIEKRQSVAFWCNPISGHATLYWYQQILGQGPKLLIQFQNNGVVDDSQLPKDRFSAERLKGVDSTLKIQPAKLEDSAVYLCASSLEGSGFSYNEQFFGPGTRLTVL.

This sequence joins TRBV5-1 and TRBJ2-7, with TRBD2 identical over 8 bases. The CDR3 has 15 amino acids. J lost 0 bases, V lost 2 bases, and 4 bases had no gene match. From germline, CDR1 is SGHRS and CDR2 YFSETQ. The CDR3 sequence is CASSLRGTSSYEQYF. The CDR3 nucleotides read TGCGCCAGCAGCTTACGGGGGACTAGCTCCTACGAGCAGTACTTC.

The chain carries TRBV12-5 and TRBJ2-3; tentative D call: TRBD1 (6 bases). Trimming cost V 4 bases and J 5 bases, with 13 bases left between them. There are 14 residues in the CDR3. Germline CDR1 reads LGHNT; CDR2 reads FRNRAP. The DNA of the CDR3 is TGTGCTAGTGGTTGGGGGACAACGGGAGATACGCAGTATTTT. Translation gives CASGWGTTGDTQYF.

The V gene is TRBV4-1, the J gene TRBJ2-5; possible D gene TRBD2, 6 bases. This CDR3 contains 16 residues. Germline CDR1 MGHRA, CDR2 YSYEKL. V lost 0 bases to trimming and J lost 0 bases, with 11 bases between them. As DNA, the CDR3 is TGCGCCAGCAGCCAAGAGGCGGGACCAAACCAAGAGACCCAGTACTTC. It is translated as CASSQEAGPNQETQYF.

The chain has TRBV24-1 and TRBJ2-5; 10 bases line up with TRBD2. Germline lookup yields CDR1 KGHDR and CDR2 SFDVKD. The CDR3 has 16 residues. Trimming cost V 1 base and J 4 bases; bases outside gene matches: 5. CDR3 nucleotides: TGTGCCACCAGTGATTTAAGCGGGGGGGCCCGAGAGACCCAGTACTTC. Translating it yields CATSDLSGGARETQYF.

The rearrangement links TRBV28 to TRBJ1-5; no clear D gene. The CDR3 is 15 residues long. The germline V and J ends were trimmed by 4 bases and 1 base, with 11 bases remaining between them. Germline V lookup: CDR1 MDHEN, CDR2 SYDVKM. CDR3: CASSSGFSSNQPQHF. CDR3 DNA: TGTGCCAGCAGTTCAGGCTTCTCAAGCAATCAGCCCCAGCATTTT.

The CDR3, as DNA: TGTGCCAGCAGCGTAGACGGGAGGGCCGAGTACGAGCAGTACTTC. Translating it yields CASSVDGRAEYEQYF. The chain joins TRBV9 to TRBJ2-7, with 8 bases matching TRBD2. Germline CDR1 SGDLS, CDR2 YYNGEE. This CDR3 contains 15 residues. V was pared by 0 bases and J by 4 bases, with 6 bases of the junction left unmatched.

The V gene is TRBV14, the J gene TRBJ1-2; no firm D call. Per the germline V gene, CDR1 is SGHDN and CDR2 is FVKESK. CDR3 length: 13 amino acids. V shed 5 bases and J shed 0 bases, with 7 bases lying between them. DNA of the CDR3: TGTGCCAGCAGCGAGGTGCCTAACTATGGCTACACCTTC. Protein: CASSEVPNYGYTF.

V is TRBV4-2 and J is TRBJ1-4; D gene uncertain. V lost 1 base and J lost 8, with 2 bases in between. This CDR3 region has 11 residues. CDR1 and CDR2 from the germline V gene are LGHNA and YNFKEQ. CDR3 DNA sequence: TGTGCCAGCAGCCAAGCAGAAAAACTGTTTTTT. Translating it yields CASSQAEKLFF.

The CDR3 coding sequence is TGCGCCAGCAGCAGACGGGGGGGCCCCAATTCCTACAATGAGCAGTTCTTC. It translates to CASSRRGGPNSYNEQFF. The rearrangement uses TRBV5-1 and TRBJ2-1; 8 nucleotides agree with TRBD2. In germline, CDR1 is SGHRS, CDR2 YFSETQ. CDR3 length equals 17 residues. The ends lost 4 bases at V and 1 base at J; junction bases unmatched: 10.

The chain carries TRBV7-9 and TRBJ2-5; tentatively, D is TRBD1 (6 bases). V was shortened by 5 bases and J by 4 bases, with 17 bases between the two germline ends. The CDR3 spans 15 residues. Germline lookup yields CDR1 SEHNR and CDR2 FQNEAQ (reference sequence). CDR3: CASSPKGQGLETQYF. CDR3 in DNA: TGTGCCAGCAGCCCGAAGGGGCAGGGGTTAGAGACCCAGTACTTC.

J is TRBJ2-7 and V is TRBV11-2; 10 bases line up with TRBD2. V was clipped by 5 bases and J by 0 bases; unmatched bases: 4. This CDR3 is built from 15 residues. The germline V gene encodes CDR1 SGHAT and CDR2 FQNNGV. Here the CDR3 reads CASSHLAGVSYEQYF. The CDR3 DNA is TGTGCCAGCAGCCATCTAGCGGGGGTCTCCTACGAGCAGTACTTC.

The chain links TRBV12-5 to TRBJ2-7; 8 nucleotides match TRBD1. The CDR3 totals 15 residues. V was pared by 5 bases and J by 0 bases, with 6 bases of the junction left unmatched. CDR1 and CDR2 from the germline V gene are LGHNT and FRNRAP. In DNA form, the CDR3 reads TGTGCTAGTGGTATCTCGGACAGGGCCTCCTACGAGCAGTACTTC. The encoded protein is CASGISDRASYEQYF.